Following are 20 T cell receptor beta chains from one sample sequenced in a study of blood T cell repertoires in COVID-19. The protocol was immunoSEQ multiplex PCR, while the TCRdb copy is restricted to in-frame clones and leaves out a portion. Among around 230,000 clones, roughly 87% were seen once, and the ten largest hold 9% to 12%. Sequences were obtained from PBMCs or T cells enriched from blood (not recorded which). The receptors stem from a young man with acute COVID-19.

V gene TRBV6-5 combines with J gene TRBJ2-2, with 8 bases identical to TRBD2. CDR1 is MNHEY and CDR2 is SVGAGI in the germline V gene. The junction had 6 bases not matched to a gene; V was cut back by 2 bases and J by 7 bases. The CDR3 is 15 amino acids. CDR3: CASSYRLAGSGELFF. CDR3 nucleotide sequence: TGTGCCAGCAGTTACAGATTAGCGGGAAGCGGGGAGCTGTTTTTT.

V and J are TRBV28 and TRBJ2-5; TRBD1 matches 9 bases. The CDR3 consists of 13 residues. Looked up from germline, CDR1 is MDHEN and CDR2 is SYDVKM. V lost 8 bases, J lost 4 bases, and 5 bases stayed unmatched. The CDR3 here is CASGPGQGETQYF. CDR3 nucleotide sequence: TGTGCCAGCGGGCCGGGACAGGGAGAGACCCAGTACTTC.

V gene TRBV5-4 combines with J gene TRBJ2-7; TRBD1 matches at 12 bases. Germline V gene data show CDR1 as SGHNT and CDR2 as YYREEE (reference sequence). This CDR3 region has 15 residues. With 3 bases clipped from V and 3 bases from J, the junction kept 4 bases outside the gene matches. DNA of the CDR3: TGTGCCAGCAGCTCAGGGACAGGGGGCGTCTACGAGCAGTACTTC. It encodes CASSSGTGGVYEQYF.

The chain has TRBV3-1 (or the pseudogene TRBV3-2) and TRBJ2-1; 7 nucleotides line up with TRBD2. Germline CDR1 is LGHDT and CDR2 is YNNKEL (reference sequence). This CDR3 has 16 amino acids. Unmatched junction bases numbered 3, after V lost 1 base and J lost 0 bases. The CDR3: CASSQGGGSSYNEQFF. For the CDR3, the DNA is TGTGCCAGCAGCCAAGGCGGCGGGAGCTCCTACAATGAGCAGTTCTTC.

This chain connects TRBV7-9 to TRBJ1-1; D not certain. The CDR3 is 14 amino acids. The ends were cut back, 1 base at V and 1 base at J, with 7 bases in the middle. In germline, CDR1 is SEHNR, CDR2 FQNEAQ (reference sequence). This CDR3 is CASSLVPTNTEAFF. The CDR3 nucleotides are TGTGCCAGCAGCTTAGTCCCTACGAACACTGAAGCTTTCTTT.

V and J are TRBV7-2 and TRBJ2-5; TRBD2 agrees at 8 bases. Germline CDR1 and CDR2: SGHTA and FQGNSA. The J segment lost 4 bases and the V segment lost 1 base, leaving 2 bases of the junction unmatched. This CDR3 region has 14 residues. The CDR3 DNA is TGTGCCAGCAGCTTAGGGGGACTAGGAGAGACCCAGTACTTC. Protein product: CASSLGGLGETQYF.

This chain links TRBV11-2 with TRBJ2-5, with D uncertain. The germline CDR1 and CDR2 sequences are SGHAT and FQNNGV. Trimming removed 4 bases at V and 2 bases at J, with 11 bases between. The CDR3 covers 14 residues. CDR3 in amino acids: CASSSPRRQETQYF. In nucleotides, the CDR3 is TGTGCCAGCAGCTCCCCTAGGCGTCAAGAGACCCAGTACTTC.

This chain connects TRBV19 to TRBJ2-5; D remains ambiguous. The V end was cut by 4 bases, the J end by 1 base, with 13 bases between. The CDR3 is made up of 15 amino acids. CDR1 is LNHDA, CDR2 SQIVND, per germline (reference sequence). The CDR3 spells CASSTLTNVQETQYF. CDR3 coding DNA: TGTGCCAGTAGTACCCTCACTAATGTCCAAGAGACCCAGTACTTC. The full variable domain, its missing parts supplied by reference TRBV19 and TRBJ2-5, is DGGITQSPKYLFRKEGQNVTLSCEQNLNHDAMYWYRQDPGQGLRLIYYSQIVNDFQKGDIAEGYSVSREKKESFPLTVTSAQKNPTAFYLCASSTLTNVQETQYFGPGTRLLVL.

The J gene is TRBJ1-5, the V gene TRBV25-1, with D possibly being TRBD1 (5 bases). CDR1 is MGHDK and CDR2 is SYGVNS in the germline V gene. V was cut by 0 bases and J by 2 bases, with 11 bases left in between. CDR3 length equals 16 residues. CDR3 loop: CASSEYDEQGNQPQHF. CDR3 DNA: TGTGCCAGCAGTGAATATGATGAACAGGGCAATCAGCCCCAGCATTTT. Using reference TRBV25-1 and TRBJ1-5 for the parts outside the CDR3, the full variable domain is EADIYQTPRYLVIGTGKKITLECSQTMGHDKMYWYQQDPGMELHLIHYSYGVNSTEKGDLSSESTVSRIRTEHFPLTLESARPSHTSQYLCASSEYDEQGNQPQHFGDGTRLSIL.

The CDR3 protein is CASSYRAGGEVQFF. In nucleotides, the CDR3 is TGTGCCAGCAGCTATCGAGCGGGAGGAGAAGTGCAGTTCTTC. The J gene is TRBJ2-1, the V gene TRBV11-2; 9 bases are a match to TRBD2. The CDR3 runs 14 residues. Germline V gene sequence: CDR1 SGHAT, CDR2 FQNNGV. V gave up 4 bases and J gave up 12 bases; unmatched junction bases: 10.

The CDR3 DNA reads as TGTGCCAGCAGTTGGGACAACAATCAGCCCCAGCATTTT. Protein product: CASSWDNNQPQHF. The V call is TRBV2, the J call TRBJ1-5; possible D gene TRBD1, 6 bases. The germline CDR1 and CDR2 sequences are SNHLY and FYNNEI. CDR3 length equals 13 residues. Trimming shortened V by 5 bases and J by 3 bases, and 8 bases separated the two germline ends.

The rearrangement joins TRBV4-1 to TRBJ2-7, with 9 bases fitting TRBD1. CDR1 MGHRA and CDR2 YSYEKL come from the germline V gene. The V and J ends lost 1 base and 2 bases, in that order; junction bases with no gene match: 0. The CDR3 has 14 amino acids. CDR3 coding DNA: TGCGCCAGCAGCCAAGGACAGGGGGCCTACGAGCAGTACTTC. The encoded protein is CASSQGQGAYEQYF.

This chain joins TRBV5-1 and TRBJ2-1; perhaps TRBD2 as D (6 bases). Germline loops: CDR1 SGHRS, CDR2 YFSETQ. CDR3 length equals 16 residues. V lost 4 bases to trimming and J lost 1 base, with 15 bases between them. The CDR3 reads CASSPLALVSYNEQFF. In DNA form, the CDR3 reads TGCGCCAGCAGCCCGCTAGCGCTAGTATCCTACAATGAGCAGTTCTTC.

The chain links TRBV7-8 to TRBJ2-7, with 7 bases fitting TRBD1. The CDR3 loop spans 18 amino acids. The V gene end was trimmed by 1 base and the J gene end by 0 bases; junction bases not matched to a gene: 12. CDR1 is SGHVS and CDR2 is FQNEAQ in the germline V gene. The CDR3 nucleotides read TGTGCCAGCAGCTTAGTGGGTACAGGGGCTTTTAGCTCCTACGAGCAGTACTTC. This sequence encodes CASSLVGTGAFSSYEQYF.

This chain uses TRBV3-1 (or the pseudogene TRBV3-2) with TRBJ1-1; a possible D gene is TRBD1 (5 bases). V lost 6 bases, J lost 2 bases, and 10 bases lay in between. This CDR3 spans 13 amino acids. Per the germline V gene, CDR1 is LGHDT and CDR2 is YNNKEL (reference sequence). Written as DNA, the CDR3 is TGTGCCAGCAGACCACAGGTAAACACTGAAGCTTTCTTT. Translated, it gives CASRPQVNTEAFF.

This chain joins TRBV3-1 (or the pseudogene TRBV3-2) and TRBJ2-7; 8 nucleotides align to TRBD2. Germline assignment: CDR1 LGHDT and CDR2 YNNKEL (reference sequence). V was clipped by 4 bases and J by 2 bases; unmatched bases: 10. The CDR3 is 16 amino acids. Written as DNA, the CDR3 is TGTGCCAGCAGCCCAGTGGGCGGGAGGACCCCCTACGAGCAGTACTTC. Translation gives CASSPVGGRTPYEQYF.

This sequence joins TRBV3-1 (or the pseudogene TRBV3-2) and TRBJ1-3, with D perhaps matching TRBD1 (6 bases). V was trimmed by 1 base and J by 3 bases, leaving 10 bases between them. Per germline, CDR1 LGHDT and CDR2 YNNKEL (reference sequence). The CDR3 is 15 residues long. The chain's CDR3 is CASSQGNRVGNTIYF. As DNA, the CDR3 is TGTGCCAGCAGCCAAGGTAACAGGGTTGGAAACACCATATATTTT.

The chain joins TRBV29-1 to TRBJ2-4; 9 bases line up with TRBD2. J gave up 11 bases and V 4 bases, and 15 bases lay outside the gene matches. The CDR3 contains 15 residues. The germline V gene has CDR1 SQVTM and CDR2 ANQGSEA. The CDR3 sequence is CSVVGGRAPGYVQYF. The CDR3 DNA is TGCAGCGTTGTAGGCGGGAGGGCCCCTGGCTACGTTCAGTACTTC.

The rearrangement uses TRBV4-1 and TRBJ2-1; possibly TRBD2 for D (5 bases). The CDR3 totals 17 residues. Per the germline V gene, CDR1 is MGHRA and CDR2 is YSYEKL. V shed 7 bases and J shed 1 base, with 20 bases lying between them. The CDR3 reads CASTSYPTGSSYNEQFF. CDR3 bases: TGCGCCAGCACGTCATACCCGACGGGGTCATCCTACAATGAGCAGTTCTTC.

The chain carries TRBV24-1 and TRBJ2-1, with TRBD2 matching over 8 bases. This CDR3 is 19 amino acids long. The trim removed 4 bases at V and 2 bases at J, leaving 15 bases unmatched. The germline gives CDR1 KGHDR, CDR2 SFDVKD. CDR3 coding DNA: TGTGCCACCAGTGACAAAAAAAAGTTGGCGGGAGGTCCCTACAATGAGCAGTTCTTC. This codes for CATSDKKKLAGGPYNEQFF.